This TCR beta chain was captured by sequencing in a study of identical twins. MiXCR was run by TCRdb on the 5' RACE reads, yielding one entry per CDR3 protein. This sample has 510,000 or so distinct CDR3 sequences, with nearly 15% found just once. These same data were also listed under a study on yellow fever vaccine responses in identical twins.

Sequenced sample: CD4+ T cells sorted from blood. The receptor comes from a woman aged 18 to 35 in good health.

The CDR3 nucleotides read TGCGCCAGCAGCTTGTTGGTCGGGACAGATACGCAGTATTTT. This gives the protein CASSLLVGTDTQYF. J is TRBJ2-3 and V is TRBV5-1; D is ambiguous. The germline V and J ends were trimmed by 1 base and 3 bases, with 9 bases remaining between them. Germline V gene lookup returns CDR1 SGHRS and CDR2 YFSETQ. There are 14 residues in the CDR3.